The 20 T cell receptor beta chains in this list originate from one sample, sequenced in a study of cytomegalovirus exposure and HLA in healthy donors. The PCR used 60 Vbeta and 13 Jbeta primers. TCRdb keeps only in-frame clones here, not all; method: immunoSEQ multiplex PCR. The table records about 120,000 clones, about 75% of them present only once. Sequenced material: PBMCs. The receptors were gathered from a man aged 55 to 70 in good health and CMV-seropositive.

The chain joins TRBV5-1 to TRBJ2-1; 10 bases line up with TRBD1. The germline gives CDR1 SGHRS, CDR2 YFSETQ. The ends lost 4 bases at V and 7 bases at J; junction bases unmatched: 8. The CDR3 runs to 15 residues. The CDR3 DNA is TGCGCCAGCAGCCCGACAGGGGGCGCGGCGAATGAGCAGTTCTTC. Protein sequence: CASSPTGGAANEQFF.

This chain connects TRBV28 to TRBJ2-7; possibly TRBD1 for D (6 bases). The CDR3 is 11 residues long. Per the germline V gene, CDR1 is MDHEN and CDR2 is SYDVKM. V was cut by 5 bases and J by 7 bases, with 9 bases left in between. The CDR3, as DNA: TGTGCCAGCAGTCACGACAGGGAGCAGTACTTC. As protein: CASSHDREQYF.

Here the CDR3 DNA reads TGTGCCAGCACCAGACAGGGATCTAACTACGAGCAGTACTTC. Its protein is CASTRQGSNYEQYF. This chain connects TRBV2 to TRBJ2-5, with 7 nucleotides matching TRBD1. The DNA end is a closer match to TRBJ2-7, so the J assignment may be wrong. The CDR3 spans 14 residues. Germline CDR1 and CDR2: SNHLY and FYNNEI.

V is TRBV7-9 and J is TRBJ2-5, with D possibly matching TRBD1 (5 bases). Trimming shortened V by 4 bases and J by 3 bases, and 9 bases separated the two germline ends. Germline-derived CDR1 and CDR2 are SEHNR and FQNEAQ (reference sequence). This CDR3 has 13 amino acids. The CDR3 region has the DNA TGTGCCAGCAGCTCGACAGAAAAAGAGACCCAGTACTTC. Translated, it gives CASSSTEKETQYF.

The rearrangement uses TRBV6-1 and TRBJ1-5, with D hard to call. The germline V and J ends were trimmed by 7 bases and 0 bases, with 7 bases remaining between them. CDR1 MNHNS and CDR2 SASEGT come from the germline V gene. The CDR3 is made up of 13 amino acids. The DNA for the CDR3 is TGTGCCAGCAACGGGGATAGCAATCAGCCCCAGCATTTT. Protein product: CASNGDSNQPQHF.

The chain joins TRBV7-6 to TRBJ2-1; D possibly corresponds to TRBD2 (7 bases). The CDR3 sequence is 16 residues long. Germline V gene lookup returns CDR1 SGHVS and CDR2 FNYEAQ. V dropped 7 bases and J dropped 6 bases, with 22 bases sitting between them. In DNA form, the CDR3 reads TGTGCCAGCACCCAGGTTGGTGGGGGGGCCTCCAATGAGCAGTTCTTC. This translates into CASTQVGGGASNEQFF.

The chain couples TRBV7-2 to TRBJ2-3; D ambiguous. V was pared by 3 bases and J by 6 bases, with 13 bases between. This CDR3 comprises 14 residues. The V gene's germline CDR1 is SGHTA and CDR2 FQGNSA. The CDR3 DNA follows: TGTGCCAGCAGCTTTTTTACTCGACTGGATACGCAGTATTTT. It yields the protein CASSFFTRLDTQYF.

The chain is built from TRBV11-2 and TRBJ2-7; TRBD2 aligns across 12 bases. The end of the DNA fits TRBJ2-1 better, so the J call may be wrong. This CDR3 has 15 residues. Germline CDR1 and CDR2: SGHAT and FQNNGV. CDR3 loop: CASSLMTSGGLEQFF. The CDR3 coding sequence is TGTGCCAGCAGCTTAATGACTAGCGGGGGCCTTGAGCAGTTCTTC.

The chain recombines TRBV18 with TRBJ1-1, with TRBD1 matching over 7 bases. This CDR3 is built from 13 residues. Germline CDR1 is KGHSH and CDR2 is LQKENI. Germline trimming cut 2 bases from V and 5 bases from J; bases unmatched to any gene: 2. Here the CDR3 DNA reads TGTGCCAGCTCACCAGACAGGGTTACTGAAGCTTTCTTT. Its translation is CASSPDRVTEAFF.

The DNA for the CDR3 is TGTGCCAGCAGCGTCTCGACAGGTACTGAAGCTTTCTTT. This codes for CASSVSTGTEAFF. The chain carries TRBV5-5 and TRBJ1-1, with D perhaps matching TRBD1 (6 bases). Germline-derived CDR1 and CDR2 are SGHKS and YYEKEE (reference sequence). V was pared by 4 bases and J by 5 bases, with 12 bases between. CDR3 length: 13 residues.

The chain joins TRBV27 to TRBJ2-5, with 10 bases aligning to TRBD2. Trimming at V came to 2 bases and at J to 4 bases, leaving 4 bases not matched to a gene. The CDR3 has 15 residues. Germline CDR1 reads MNHEY; CDR2 reads SMNVEV (reference sequence). The CDR3 reads CASSLVRTSGETQYF. CDR3 in DNA: TGTGCCAGCAGTTTAGTTCGGACTAGCGGAGAGACCCAGTACTTC.

V usage is TRBV5-4 and J usage is TRBJ1-1, with 7 nucleotides matching TRBD1. The CDR3 has 14 residues. V lost 4 bases to trimming and J lost 0 bases; unmatched junction nucleotides: 3. From germline, CDR1 is SGHNT and CDR2 YYREEE (reference sequence). CDR3 region: CASSPGGMNTEAFF. The CDR3, as DNA: TGTGCCAGCAGCCCAGGGGGTATGAACACTGAAGCTTTCTTT.

V usage is TRBV5-1 and J usage is TRBJ1-2; a weak D match, TRBD1 (6 bases). The CDR3 is 15 residues long. Germline CDR1 is SGHRS and CDR2 is YFSETQ. V was trimmed by 3 bases and J by 4 bases, leaving 16 bases between them. CDR3 coding DNA: TGCGCCAGCAGCTACGACAGGAGAGGACCCTATGGCTACACCTTC. The encoded protein is CASSYDRRGPYGYTF.

The chain couples TRBV11-2 to TRBJ1-3, with 7 bases identical to TRBD1. Per the germline V gene, CDR1 is SGHAT and CDR2 is FQNNGV. The CDR3 sequence is 14 residues long. V lost 1 base and J lost 8; bases outside the gene matches: 5. CDR3 region: CASSLGAGGDTIYF. Here the CDR3 DNA reads TGTGCCAGCAGCTTAGGGGCAGGGGGAGACACCATATATTTT.

V is TRBV11-2 and J is TRBJ2-7; 8 bases are a match to TRBD2. This CDR3 comprises 14 residues. V shed 1 base and J 5 bases; nucleotides not matched to a gene: 4. Germline lookup yields CDR1 SGHAT and CDR2 FQNNGV. CDR3 DNA sequence: TGTGCCAGCAGCTTAGCGGGGGGGCATAACGAGCAGTACTTC. Amino acid sequence: CASSLAGGHNEQYF.

J is TRBJ2-7 and V is TRBV14, with TRBD2 identical over 12 bases. The CDR3 totals 14 residues. V lost 1 base and J lost 8; bases outside the gene matches: 3. Germline values: CDR1 SGHDN, CDR2 FVKESK. The CDR3, as DNA: TGTGCCAGCAGCCAAGGGACTAGCGGGATAAAGCAGTACTTC. It codes for CASSQGTSGIKQYF.

V is TRBV5-6 and J is TRBJ2-7; D gene ambiguous. V dropped 6 bases and J dropped 0 bases, with 16 bases sitting between them. Germline CDR1 SGHDT, CDR2 YYEEEE. This CDR3 region has 15 residues. The CDR3 DNA reads as TGTGCCAGCAACCCTGCAGGATCAATCTCCTACGAGCAGTACTTC. Translated, it gives CASNPAGSISYEQYF.

This clone was seen a single time. This rearrangement joins TRBV18 to TRBJ2-6; D gene uncertain. There are 14 residues in the CDR3. V lost 3 bases and J 1 base, leaving 4 bases between the germline ends. The germline CDR1 and CDR2 sequences are KGHSH and LQKENI. CDR3 bases: TGTGCCAGCTCACCTGAGTCTGGGGCCAACGTCCTGACTTTC. Its translation: CASSPESGANVLTF.

This clone has more than one count but fewer than ten. The chain has TRBV28 and TRBJ1-1; 7 bases line up with TRBD1. CDR3 size: 15 residues. CDR1 is MDHEN and CDR2 is SYDVKM in the germline V gene. Trimming at V came to 5 bases and at J to 2 bases, leaving 8 bases not matched to a gene. The CDR3 region is CASSISGTVNTEAFF. The DNA of the CDR3 is TGTGCCAGCAGTATATCCGGGACAGTTAACACTGAAGCTTTCTTT. Full variable domain (outside the CDR3, taken from reference TRBV28 and TRBJ1-1): DVKVTQSSRYLVKRTGEKVFLECVQDMDHENMFWYRQDPGLGLRLIYFSYDVKMKEKGDIPEGYSVSREKKERFSLILESASTNQTSMYLCASSISGTVNTEAFFGQGTRLTVV.

The V and J genes are TRBV6-1 and TRBJ1-1; a weak D match, TRBD1 (6 bases). V shed 3 bases and J shed 11 bases, with 13 bases lying between them. The CDR3 contains 12 residues. Germline CDR1 MNHNS, CDR2 SASEGT. The CDR3 region has the DNA TGTGCCAGCAGTGACAGGGGTTTGGGGGCTTTCTTT. Its translation: CASSDRGLGAFF.